A selection of T cell receptor beta chains follows, all from one sample in a study of blood T cell repertoires in COVID-19. The repertoire was sequenced with immunoSEQ multiplex PCR; TCRdb's copy has only in-frame clones and lacks some. In the table there are 120,000 or so clones, 65% to 85% of which are singletons. Sequencing was done on a sample of peripheral blood. The receptors come from a man between 65 and 85 years old with acute or convalescent COVID-19. The CDR3 runs from the conserved cysteine through the conserved F or W.

v_call | cdr3_aa
TRBV29-1 | CSVGQGKTEAFF
TRBV21-1 | CASSKADLCRCRTEAFF
TRBV15 | CATSRARDTEAFF
TRBV2 | CASSFSYEQYF
TRBV27 | CASSLSGGGAYYNEQFF
TRBV5-4 | CASSSPGTKANYGYTF
TRBV2 | CASREQQGAANEKLFF
TRBV29-1 | CSVDSGSGTIYF
TRBV18 | CASSPPTGSSNTGELFF
TRBV12-3/TRBV12-4 | CASSLAGGYGYTF